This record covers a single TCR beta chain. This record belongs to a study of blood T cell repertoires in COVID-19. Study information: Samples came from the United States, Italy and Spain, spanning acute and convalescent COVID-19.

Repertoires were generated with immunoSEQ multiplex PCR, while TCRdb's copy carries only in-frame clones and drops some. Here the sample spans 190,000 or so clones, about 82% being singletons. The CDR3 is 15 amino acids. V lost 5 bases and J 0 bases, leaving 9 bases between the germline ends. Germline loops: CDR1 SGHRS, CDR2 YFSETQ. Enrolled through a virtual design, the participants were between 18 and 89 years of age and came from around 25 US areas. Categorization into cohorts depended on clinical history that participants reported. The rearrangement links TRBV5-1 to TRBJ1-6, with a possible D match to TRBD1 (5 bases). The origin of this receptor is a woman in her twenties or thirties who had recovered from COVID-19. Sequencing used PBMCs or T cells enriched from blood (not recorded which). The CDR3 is CASRQDSSYNSPLHF. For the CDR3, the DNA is TGCGCCAGCAGACAAGACAGCTCCTATAATTCACCCCTCCACTTT.